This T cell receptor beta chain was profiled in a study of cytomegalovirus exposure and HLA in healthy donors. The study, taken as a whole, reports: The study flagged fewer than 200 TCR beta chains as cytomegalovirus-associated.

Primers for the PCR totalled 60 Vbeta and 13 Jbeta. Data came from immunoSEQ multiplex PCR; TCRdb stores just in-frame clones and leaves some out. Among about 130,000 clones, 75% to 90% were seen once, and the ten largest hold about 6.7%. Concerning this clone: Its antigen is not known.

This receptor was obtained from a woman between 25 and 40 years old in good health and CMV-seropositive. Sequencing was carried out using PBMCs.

The CDR3 region is CASVPRFSNQPQHF. The DNA for the CDR3 is TGTGCCAGCGTCCCGCGGTTCAGCAATCAGCCCCAGCATTTT. The chain recombines TRBV6-1 with TRBJ1-5; no clear D. The CDR3 sequence is 14 residues long. The V end was cut by 8 bases, the J end by 1 base, with 12 bases between. Per the germline V gene, CDR1 is MNHNS and CDR2 is SASEGT.